This T cell receptor (beta chain) originates from a study of shared clonotypes between healthy human individuals. Notes on the study in general: What rarefaction showed was incomplete sorted-subset sequencing despite large depth.

Per sorted-subset replicate PCR, input was roughly 220 ng DNA, representing around 29,000 T cell genomes. Generated by immunoSEQ multiplex PCR, the TCRdb table keeps only in-frame clones and is missing some. The sample has roughly 2,300,000 clones; around 90% are singletons. All donors were Caucasian adults living in Nashville, Tennessee. Note on this clone: What it binds is unknown.

V shed 0 bases and J shed 1 base, with 11 bases lying between them. CDR1 SGHDN and CDR2 FVKESK come from the germline V gene. The CDR3 consists of 16 residues. Sequencing used naive CD4+ T cells from PBMCs. This sample's subset: CD45RA+ positively selected. This rearrangement joins TRBV14 to TRBJ2-3; D is possibly TRBD2 (5 bases). This clonotype was obtained from a man aged 18 to 29 in good health. Some clones in this sample may be carry-over from other donors' samples. CDR3 bases: TGTGCCAGCAGCCAAGAGGTGGGAGCGGGCACAGATACGCAGTATTTT. Its translation is CASSQEVGAGTDTQYF.